This T cell receptor (beta chain) was sequenced in a study of blood T cell repertoires in COVID-19. Study overall: The United States, Italy and Spain supplied acute and convalescent COVID-19 samples. T cells, B-cell-depleted T cells, or PBMCs provided the cDNA or gDNA that served as material.

The ends lost 3 bases at V and 0 bases at J; junction bases unmatched: 8. Germline CDR1 reads SGHKS; CDR2 reads YYEKEE (reference sequence). The CDR3 is 18 amino acids. Libraries were prepared by immunoSEQ multiplex PCR; TCRdb keeps only in-frame clonotypes and omits some of them. Among around 700,000 clones listed, about nine tenths were seen once. Sequencing was performed on peripheral blood. This sequence originates from a young woman with acute or convalescent COVID-19. This chain joins TRBV5-5 and TRBJ2-6, with 8 bases lining up with TRBD1. The CDR3 nucleotides are TGTGCCAGCAGCTCCCTTCAGGGGGCTCGCTCTGGGGCCAACGTCCTGACTTTC. Translated, it gives CASSSLQGARSGANVLTF.